This T cell receptor (beta chain) was found in a study of shared clonotypes between healthy human individuals. Study outcomes and limitations: Generation probability values for non-shared clonotypes were lower than those for clonotypes shared by all four donors.

V was shortened by 1 base and J by 6 bases, with 19 bases between the two germline ends. The germline V gene encodes CDR1 LNHDA and CDR2 SQIVND (reference sequence). The CDR3 is made up of 17 amino acids. Generated by immunoSEQ multiplex PCR, the TCRdb table keeps only in-frame clones and is missing some. This sample has some 500,000 clones, with approximately 95% found just once. Concerning this clone: What it binds is unknown.

The sample consisted of naive CD4+ T cells sorted from blood. Subset in this sample: CD45RA+ positively selected. This TCR was recovered from a woman aged 25-40 years in good health. V usage is TRBV19 and J usage is TRBJ2-1; tentatively, D is TRBD2 (6 bases). CDR3 nucleotides: TGTGCCAGTAGTATAGCGTTCGGAGGGGCCCGGGGCAATGAGCAGTTCTTC. Its translation is CASSIAFGGARGNEQFF.